These 2 T cell receptor beta chains originate from one sample sequenced in a study of T cells in Graves' hyperthyroidism and ophthalmopathy. TCR beta CDR3 region amplification was performed from RNA transcripts. HTBI primers drove first-round RT-PCR of the TCR CDR3. TCRdb re-called the multiplex PCR reads with MiXCR, one entry per CDR3 protein. Of roughly 360,000 distinct CDR3 sequences in the sample, about 14% were seen once. The sequenced sample consisted of blood. These receptor sequences come from a man aged 25 to 40 with Graves' hyperthyroidism that later progressed to Graves' ophthalmopathy.

This clonotype was seen at least ten times. The chain couples TRBV6-1 to TRBJ1-5; D gene uncertain. V was pared by 6 bases and J by 6 bases, with 15 bases between. The CDR3 length is 14 residues. Per the germline V gene, CDR1 is MNHNS and CDR2 is SASEGT. The CDR3 is CASRLHRAGQPQHF. The DNA for the CDR3 is TGTGCCAGCAGACTTCACCGTGCCGGTCAGCCCCAGCATTTT.

Of note for this clonotype: A read error is possible here, since a much larger clone lies one base away. J is TRBJ2-5 and V is TRBV28; D remains unclear. Trimming shortened V by 5 bases and J by 4 bases, and 14 bases separated the two germline ends. This CDR3 comprises 14 residues. Germline lookup yields CDR1 MDHEN and CDR2 SYDVKM. The CDR3 is CASSGWGMGETQYF. The CDR3 DNA reads as TGTGCCAGCAGTGGTTGGGGTATGGGAGAGACCCAGTACTTC.